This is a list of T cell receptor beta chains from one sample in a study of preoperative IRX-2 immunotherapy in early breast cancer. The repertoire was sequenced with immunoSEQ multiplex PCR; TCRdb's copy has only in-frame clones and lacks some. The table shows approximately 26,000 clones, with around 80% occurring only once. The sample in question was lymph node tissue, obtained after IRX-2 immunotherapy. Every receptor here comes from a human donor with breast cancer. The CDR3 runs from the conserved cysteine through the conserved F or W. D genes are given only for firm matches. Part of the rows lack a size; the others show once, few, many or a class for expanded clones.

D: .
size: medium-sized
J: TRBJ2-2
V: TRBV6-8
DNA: TGTGCCAGCAGTCCTCTCGGAGGGCGGGACGGGGAGCTGTTTTTT
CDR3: CASSPLGGRDGELFF

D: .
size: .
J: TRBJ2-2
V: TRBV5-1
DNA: TGCGCCAGCAGCTTGTTAAGCAGGGTATATACCGGGGAGCTGTTTTTT
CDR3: CASSLLSRVYTGELFF

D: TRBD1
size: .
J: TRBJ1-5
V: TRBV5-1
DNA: TGCGCCAGCAGCACCACGACAGGGGCCAATCAGCCCCAGCATTTT
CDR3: CASSTTTGANQPQHF

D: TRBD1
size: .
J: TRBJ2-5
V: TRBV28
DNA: TGTGCCAGCAGTTTAGAGGGGGCCGGTGGAAAGACCCAGTACTTC
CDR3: CASSLEGAGGKTQYF

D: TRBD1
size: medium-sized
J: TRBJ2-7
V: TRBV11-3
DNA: TGTGCCAGCAGCTTGGTGGGACAGTCCTCCTACGAGCAGTACTTC
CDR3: CASSLVGQSSYEQYF

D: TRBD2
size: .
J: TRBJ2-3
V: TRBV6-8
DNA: TGTGCCAGCAGCCGACAAGGAAAACTAGCGGGAGAGGGAGATACGCAGTATTTT
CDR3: CASSRQGKLAGEGDTQYF

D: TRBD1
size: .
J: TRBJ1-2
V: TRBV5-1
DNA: TGCGCCAGCAGCTCCGGGGTAGGGGGCTTTGGCTACACCTTC
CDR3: CASSSGVGGFGYTF

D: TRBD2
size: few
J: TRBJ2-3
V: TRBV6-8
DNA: TGTGCCAGCAGTTACATCTTGACTAGCGACGGCACAGATACGCAGTATTTT
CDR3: CASSYILTSDGTDTQYF

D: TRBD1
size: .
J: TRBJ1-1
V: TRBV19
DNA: TGTGCCAGTAGTACTATAGGGGGGACAGGGAAACAGGCTTTCTTT
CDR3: CASSTIGGTGKQAFF

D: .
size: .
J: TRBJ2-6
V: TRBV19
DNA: TGTGCCAGTAGGGTGGCAGGGGCCAACGTCCTGACTTTC
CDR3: CASRVAGANVLTF

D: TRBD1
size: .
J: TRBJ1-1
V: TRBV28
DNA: TGTGCCAGCAGTTTGTCCGGGACAGGGGAGACTGAAGCTTTCTTT
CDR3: CASSLSGTGETEAFF

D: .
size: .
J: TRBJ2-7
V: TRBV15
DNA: TGTGCCACCAGCAGAGATCTTTTACACTCCTACGAGCAGTACTTC
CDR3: CATSRDLLHSYEQYF

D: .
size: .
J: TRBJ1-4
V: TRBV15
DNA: TGTGCCACCAGCAGAGGAGGTGGTTCGGGGGAAAAACTGTTTTTT
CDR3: CATSRGGGSGEKLFF

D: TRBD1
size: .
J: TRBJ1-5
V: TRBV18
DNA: TGTGCCAGCTCAGTCACAGGGGGCGCTGATCAGCCCCAGCATTTT
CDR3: CASSVTGGADQPQHF

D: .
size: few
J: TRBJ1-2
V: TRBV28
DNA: TGTGCCAGCAGGGTCGAGAGGACGCGTGGCTACACCTTC
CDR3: CASRVERTRGYTF